The next 29 T cell receptor beta chains were all read from a single sample in a study of blood T cell repertoires in COVID-19. This table comes from immunoSEQ multiplex PCR, and its TCRdb copy is limited to in-frame clones, with some not included. The sample has fewer than 250,000 clones; about 84% are singletons. The sample comprised PBMCs or T cells enriched from blood (not recorded which). All receptors derive from a man in his sixties who had recovered from COVID-19.

V and J are TRBV6-2 or TRBV6-3 and TRBJ2-5; 16 nucleotides agree with TRBD2. V lost 2 bases, J lost 4 bases, and 7 bases stayed unmatched. Per the germline V gene, CDR1 is MNHEY and CDR2 is SVGEGT. The CDR3 covers 18 residues. CDR3 sequence: CASSYGTSGGAWRETQYF. Here the CDR3 DNA reads TGTGCCAGCAGTTACGGGACTAGCGGGGGGGCCTGGAGAGAGACCCAGTACTTC.

The chain uses TRBV19 and TRBJ1-1; D perhaps matches TRBD1 (6 bases). The CDR3 extends over 15 amino acids. V was cut by 7 bases and J by 7 bases, with 22 bases left in between. Germline loops: CDR1 LNHDA, CDR2 SQIVND (reference sequence). CDR3 region: CASKGGDARLGEAFF. CDR3 DNA: TGTGCCAGTAAAGGGGGGGACGCCCGATTAGGTGAAGCTTTCTTT. The full variable domain, rest sourced from reference TRBV19 and TRBJ1-1, is DGGITQSPKYLFRKEGQNVTLSCEQNLNHDAMYWYRQDPGQGLRLIYYSQIVNDFQKGDIAEGYSVSREKKESFPLTVTSAQKNPTAFYLCASKGGDARLGEAFFGQGTRLTVV.

This chain links TRBV4-2 with TRBJ1-6; 7 bases line up with TRBD1. The ends lost 4 bases at V and 10 bases at J; junction bases unmatched: 16. CDR3 length equals 17 residues. CDR1 and CDR2 from the germline V gene are LGHNA and YNFKEQ. Here the CDR3 DNA reads TGTGCCAGCAGCCCCCGACTTGGACAGGACTCCAGGTCACCCCTCCACTTT. The encoded protein is CASSPRLGQDSRSPLHF.

The rearrangement uses TRBV5-1 and TRBJ1-1; D is possibly TRBD1 (5 bases). The germline V gene encodes CDR1 SGHRS and CDR2 YFSETQ. The V end lost 2 bases, the J end lost 0 bases, and 8 bases lay between the germline ends. The CDR3 has 14 amino acids. The CDR3 coding sequence is TGCGCCAGCAGCTTAGACAGAATGAACACTGAAGCTTTCTTT. It specifies CASSLDRMNTEAFF. The full variable domain, its missing parts supplied by reference TRBV5-1 and TRBJ1-1, is KAGVTQTPRYLIKTRGQQVTLSCSPISGHRSVSWYQQTPGQGLQFLFEYFSETQRNKGNFPGRFSGRQFSNSRSEMNVSTLELGDSALYLCASSLDRMNTEAFFGQGTRLTVV.

This clone was found once. This chain uses TRBV18 with TRBJ1-2; TRBD1 might be the D (5 bases). This CDR3 is 14 amino acids long. Trimming removed 8 bases at V and 0 bases at J, with 13 bases between. The germline V gene has CDR1 KGHSH and CDR2 LQKENI. The CDR3 nucleotides read TGTGCCAGCACCTCCGGGACTCCTAACTATGGCTACACCTTC. This gives the protein CASTSGTPNYGYTF.

This chain links TRBV6-6 with TRBJ2-7; tentative D call: TRBD1 (5 bases). The CDR3 spans 13 residues. Trimming shortened V by 5 bases and J by 1 base, and 9 bases separated the two germline ends. Germline CDR1 and CDR2: MNHNY and SVGAGI (reference sequence). CDR3: CASSDRGSYEQYF. The CDR3 bases are TGTGCCAGCAGTGACAGAGGATCCTACGAGCAGTACTTC.

This clone appeared once. The chain joins TRBV3-1 (or the pseudogene TRBV3-2) to TRBJ1-2, with D maybe TRBD1 (6 bases). V lost 4 bases, J lost 8 bases, and 17 bases lay in between. CDR1 is LGHDT and CDR2 is YNNKEL in the germline V gene (reference sequence). The CDR3 has 14 amino acids. CDR3 nucleotides: TGTGCCAGCAGCCCCCGCCACGACAGGCTCGGCTACACCTTC. Amino acid sequence: CASSPRHDRLGYTF.

V usage is TRBV4-3 and J usage is TRBJ2-1; 9 bases agree with TRBD1. J lost 7 bases, V lost 3 bases, and 4 bases had no gene match. The CDR3 contains 14 residues. Germline CDR1 is LGHNA and CDR2 is YSLEER. This CDR3 reads CASSHLGTGNEQFF. CDR3 DNA sequence: TGCGCCAGCAGCCATCTCGGGACAGGGAATGAGCAGTTCTTC.

V gene TRBV19 combines with J gene TRBJ1-5, with TRBD1 identical over 9 bases. Germline values: CDR1 LNHDA, CDR2 SQIVND (reference sequence). CDR3 length: 15 amino acids. With 6 bases clipped from V and 5 bases from J, the junction kept 8 bases outside the gene matches. This CDR3 is CASSDRTGVDQPQHF. The CDR3 DNA reads TGTGCCAGTAGCGACCGGACAGGGGTTGATCAGCCCCAGCATTTT.

The chain employs TRBV24-1 and TRBJ2-3; D remains unclear. This CDR3 has 11 amino acids. V lost 9 bases and J 4 bases, leaving 7 bases between the germline ends. Germline V gene sequence: CDR1 KGHDR, CDR2 SFDVKD. In nucleotides, the CDR3 is TGTGCCACCCACGGAGCAGATACGCAGTATTTT. It translates to CATHGADTQYF.

CDR3 in DNA: TGTGCCAGCACCCGCATCCGGGGAAACAATGAGCAGTTCTTC. This encodes CASTRIRGNNEQFF. The chain uses TRBV3-1 (or the pseudogene TRBV3-2) and TRBJ2-1, with D tentatively TRBD2 (5 bases). V dropped 7 bases and J dropped 5 bases, with 15 bases sitting between them. The CDR3 runs 14 residues. Germline CDR1 reads LGHDT; CDR2 reads YNNKEL (reference sequence).

The chain links TRBV3-1 (or the pseudogene TRBV3-2) to TRBJ2-1, with 9 nucleotides matching TRBD1. The CDR3 is 15 residues long. CDR1 LGHDT and CDR2 YNNKEL come from the germline V gene (reference sequence). J lost 4 bases, V lost 5 bases, and 6 bases had no gene match. CDR3 DNA: TGTGCCAGCAGCGGTCGGGACAGGGAATACAATGAGCAGTTCTTC. Residues: CASSGRDREYNEQFF.

This chain uses TRBV6-5 with TRBJ1-4, with TRBD1 identical over 10 bases. The CDR3 is 15 amino acids. The trim removed 6 bases at V and 8 bases at J, leaving 9 bases unmatched. Per germline, CDR1 MNHEY and CDR2 SVGAGI. The CDR3 loop is CASRPRQGAGEKLFF. CDR3 in DNA: TGTGCCAGCAGGCCCCGACAGGGGGCTGGGGAAAAACTGTTTTTT.

The chain has TRBV6-1 and TRBJ2-3; TRBD2 is a possible D gene (6 bases). Germline V gene sequence: CDR1 MNHNS, CDR2 SASEGT. This CDR3 comprises 15 residues. V was shortened by 3 bases and J by 3 bases, with 13 bases between the two germline ends. The CDR3 DNA reads as TGTGCCAGCAGTGAGACGGGACTCCTGACAGATACGCAGTATTTT. This gives the protein CASSETGLLTDTQYF.

The chain employs TRBV25-1 and TRBJ1-4, with 8 nucleotides matching TRBD1. Germline V gene lookup returns CDR1 MGHDK and CDR2 SYGVNS. There are 13 residues in the CDR3. The V segment lost 10 bases and the J segment 7 bases; nucleotides outside the gene matches: 8. The CDR3 here is CATAETGVEKLFF. DNA of the CDR3: TGTGCCACCGCCGAGACAGGGGTTGAAAAACTGTTTTTT. The whole variable domain, filled in from reference TRBV25-1 and TRBJ1-4, reads EADIYQTPRYLVIGTGKKITLECSQTMGHDKMYWYQQDPGMELHLIHYSYGVNSTEKGDLSSESTVSRIRTEHFPLTLESARPSHTSQYLCATAETGVEKLFFGSGTQLSVL.

The rearrangement uses TRBV10-3 and TRBJ1-6; D possibly corresponds to TRBD1 (6 bases). Trimming removed 0 bases from V and 9 bases from J, with 18 bases in between. The germline gives CDR1 ENHRY, CDR2 SYGVKD. This CDR3 region has 17 residues. CDR3 DNA: TGTGCCATCAGTGAGTCCAACAGCAGGGGTCTTGGTTCACCCCTCCACTTT. This gives the protein CAISESNSRGLGSPLHF.

V usage is TRBV13 and J usage is TRBJ1-6, with TRBD1 as a possible D gene (5 bases). Trimming removed 1 base from V and 0 bases from J, with 10 bases in between. CDR1 PRHDT and CDR2 FYEKMQ come from the germline V gene (reference sequence). The CDR3 length is 17 residues. CDR3 coding DNA: TGTGCCAGCAGCTTAGTTGCCCAGGGCTCCTATAATTCACCCCTCCACTTT. Protein: CASSLVAQGSYNSPLHF.

This clone was found once. The chain has TRBV11-3 and TRBJ1-1; D remains unclear. Trimming pared 3 bases from V and 4 bases from J, leaving 12 bases between. The CDR3 loop spans 14 amino acids. The V gene's germline CDR1 is SGHNT and CDR2 YENEEA. CDR3 coding DNA: TGTGCCAGCAGCTTCCGGCAGCGGGGCACTGAAGCTTTCTTT. This encodes CASSFRQRGTEAFF.

The genes are TRBV7-9 and TRBJ2-1; TRBD2 is a possible D gene (5 bases). Germline V gene data show CDR1 as SEHNR and CDR2 as FQNEAQ (reference sequence). The ends were cut back, 5 bases at V and 9 bases at J, with 8 bases in the middle. This CDR3 is 11 amino acids long. The CDR3: CASSVGVEQFF. CDR3 coding DNA: TGTGCCAGCAGCGTCGGGGTTGAGCAGTTCTTC.

V and J are TRBV5-1 and TRBJ2-3, with 9 bases that match TRBD2. The junction had 4 bases not matched to a gene; V was cut back by 2 bases and J by 0 bases. The CDR3 consists of 16 residues. Germline assignment: CDR1 SGHRS and CDR2 YFSETQ. CDR3 residues: CASSFSGGTSTDTQYF. In nucleotides, the CDR3 is TGCGCCAGCAGCTTCAGCGGGGGGACTAGCACAGATACGCAGTATTTT.

This rearrangement joins TRBV5-1 to TRBJ1-5; 7 nucleotides line up with TRBD1. Germline trimming cut 4 bases from V and 2 bases from J; bases unmatched to any gene: 6. Germline lookup yields CDR1 SGHRS and CDR2 YFSETQ. The CDR3 is 15 amino acids. The CDR3 nucleotides are TGCGCCAGCAGCGAAGGGGGCGTCCGCAATCAGCCCCAGCATTTT. The encoded protein is CASSEGGVRNQPQHF.

The chain recombines TRBV19 with TRBJ2-5, with 7 bases identical to TRBD1. The CDR3 is 15 amino acids. The V gene end was trimmed by 5 bases and the J gene end by 1 base; junction bases not matched to a gene: 7. The germline gives CDR1 LNHDA, CDR2 SQIVND (reference sequence). The CDR3 nucleotides read TGTGCCAGTAGTGCCCGCAGGGGGACCCAAGAGACCCAGTACTTC. Amino acids: CASSARRGTQETQYF.

The rearrangement links TRBV11-2 to TRBJ2-1, with D perhaps matching TRBD1 (7 bases). This CDR3 is built from 18 residues. V was shortened by 3 bases and J by 0 bases, with 18 bases between the two germline ends. The germline gives CDR1 SGHAT, CDR2 FQNNGV. The CDR3 sequence is CASSFGGAGQSSYNEQFF. The CDR3 bases are TGTGCCAGCAGCTTCGGTGGGGCGGGACAGAGCTCCTACAATGAGCAGTTCTTC.

The chain carries TRBV7-2 and TRBJ2-1; the D gene is possibly TRBD2 (7 bases). This CDR3 has 16 amino acids. Germline-derived CDR1 and CDR2 are SGHTA and FQGNSA. Trimming pared 2 bases from V and 10 bases from J, leaving 21 bases between. The CDR3 here is CASSLSAGGAQGEQFF. CDR3 coding DNA: TGTGCCAGCAGCTTAAGTGCTGGGGGGGCACAAGGGGAGCAGTTCTTC.

This clone occurred a few times. The rearrangement joins TRBV6-5 to TRBJ1-2, with a tentative D call TRBD1 (5 bases). Trimming shortened V by 6 bases and J by 4 bases, and 12 bases separated the two germline ends. There are 13 residues in the CDR3. The V gene's germline CDR1 is MNHEY and CDR2 SVGAGI. The chain's CDR3 is CASRSGHLYGYTF. CDR3 nucleotide sequence: TGTGCCAGCAGATCCGGACACCTCTATGGCTACACCTTC.

The rearrangement joins TRBV6-5 to TRBJ1-1, with 7 bases fitting TRBD1. CDR1 and CDR2 from the germline V gene are MNHEY and SVGAGI. V was pared by 5 bases and J by 7 bases, with 7 bases of the junction left unmatched. This CDR3 region has 13 residues. This chain's CDR3 is CASSTLRQGEAFF. CDR3 coding DNA: TGTGCCAGCAGTACCCTTCGACAGGGTGAAGCTTTCTTT.

Turning to this clone: Other DNA sequences in this sample translate to the same CDR3. The DNA for the CDR3 is TGTGCCAGCTCACCGCCGACAGGTGGGCCTGAAGCTTTCTTT. Translation gives CASSPPTGGPEAFF. The rearrangement links TRBV18 to TRBJ1-1; a weak D match, TRBD1 (6 bases). The length of the CDR3 is 14 residues. CDR1 is KGHSH and CDR2 is LQKENI in the germline V gene. V was pared by 3 bases and J by 6 bases, with 14 bases between.

The chain recombines TRBV12-3 or TRBV12-4 with TRBJ1-1; D remains unclear. CDR3 size: 11 residues. Trimming removed 7 bases at V and 5 bases at J, with 8 bases between. This CDR3 reads CASTRTTEAFF. In DNA, the CDR3 is TGTGCCAGCACTAGGACTACTGAAGCTTTCTTT.

The V gene is TRBV7-9, the J gene TRBJ2-2; 11 nucleotides align to TRBD1. CDR3 length: 15 amino acids. V shed 5 bases and J 7 bases; nucleotides not matched to a gene: 6. Germline CDR1 SEHNR, CDR2 FQNEAQ (reference sequence). The CDR3 protein is CASSSGTGGFGELFF. CDR3 sequence (DNA): TGTGCCAGCAGCAGCGGGACAGGGGGATTCGGGGAGCTGTTTTTT. Full variable domain (remainder filled in from reference TRBV7-9 and TRBJ2-2): DTGVSQNPRHKITKRGQNVTFRCDPISEHNRLYWYRQTLGQGPEFLTYFQNEAQLEKSRLLSDRFSAERPKGSFSTLEIQRTEQGDSAMYLCASSSGTGGFGELFFGEGSRLTVL.